One T cell receptor beta chain is described in this entry. Per the germline V gene, CDR1 is MDHEN and CDR2 is SYDVKM. Losses at the gene ends were 1 base for V and 3 bases for J; bases not matched to a gene: 9. This CDR3 contains 17 residues. TCRdb keeps only in-frame clones here, not all; method: immunoSEQ multiplex PCR. The sample lists hundreds of thousands of clones, 80% to 95% occurring once. CD8 cells regarded as naive lacked CD45RO, were positively chosen for CCR7, and omitted terminally differentiated effector memory CD45RA+ cells. Within Nashville, Tennessee resided all donors, each a Caucasian adult. This sample is drawn from a study of shared clonotypes between healthy human individuals.

This chain joins TRBV28 and TRBJ2-7; 10 bases are a match to TRBD2. Material: naive CD8+ T cells sorted from blood. This receptor was obtained from a man aged 25-45 years in good health. The CDR3 region has the DNA TGTGCCAGCAGTTTATATCCACCTGTAGCGGGAGGCTACGAGCAGTACTTC. It codes for CASSLYPPVAGGYEQYF. Combining the CDR3 with reference TRBV28 and TRBJ2-7 gives the whole variable domain DVKVTQSSRYLVKRTGEKVFLECVQDMDHENMFWYRQDPGLGLRLIYFSYDVKMKEKGDIPEGYSVSREKKERFSLILESASTNQTSMYLCASSLYPPVAGGYEQYFGPGTRLTVT.